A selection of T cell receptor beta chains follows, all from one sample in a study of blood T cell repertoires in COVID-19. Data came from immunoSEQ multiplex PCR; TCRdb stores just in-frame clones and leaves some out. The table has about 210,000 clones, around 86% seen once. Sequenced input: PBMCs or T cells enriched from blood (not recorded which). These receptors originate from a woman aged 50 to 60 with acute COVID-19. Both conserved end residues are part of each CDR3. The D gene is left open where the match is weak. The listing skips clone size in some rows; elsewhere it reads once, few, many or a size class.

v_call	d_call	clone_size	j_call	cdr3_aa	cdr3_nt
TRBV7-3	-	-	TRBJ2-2	CASSPGGDTGELFF	TGTGCCAGCAGCCCTGGGGGCGACACCGGGGAGCTGTTTTTT
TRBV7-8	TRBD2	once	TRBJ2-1	CASSSWGGDNEQFF	TGTGCCAGCAGCTCTTGGGGGGGGGACAATGAGCAGTTCTTC
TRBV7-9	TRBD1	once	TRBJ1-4	CASSRQGVEKLFF	TGTGCCAGCAGCCGACAGGGGGTTGAAAAACTGTTTTTT
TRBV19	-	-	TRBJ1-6	CASSKLQAVGSPLHF	TGTGCCAGTAGTAAATTACAAGCGGTGGGTTCACCCCTCCACTTT
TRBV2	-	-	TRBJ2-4	CASTGGGESKNIQYF	TGTGCCAGCACAGGAGGGGGGGAATCCAAAAACATTCAGTACTTC
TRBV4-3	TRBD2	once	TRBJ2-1	CASSQDPGLAGGSYNEQFF	TGCGCCAGCAGCCAAGACCCAGGACTAGCGGGGGGTTCCTACAATGAGCAGTTCTTC
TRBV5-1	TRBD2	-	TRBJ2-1	CASSLIEREGQFF	TGCGCCAGCAGCTTGATCGAGCGGGAGGGCCAGTTCTTC
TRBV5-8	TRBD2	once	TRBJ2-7	CASSLTSGKRGQYF	TGTGCCAGCAGCTTGACTAGCGGTAAACGGGGGCAGTACTTC
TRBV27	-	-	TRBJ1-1	CASSLTRGNTEAFF	TGTGCCAGCAGTTTAACCAGGGGTAACACTGAAGCTTTCTTT
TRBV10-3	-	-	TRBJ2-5	CAISAQGSETQYF	TGTGCCATCAGTGCGCAGGGTTCAGAGACCCAGTACTTC
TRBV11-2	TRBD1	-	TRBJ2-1	CASSPGTGTYNEQFF	TGTGCCAGCAGCCCCGGGACAGGGACCTACAATGAGCAGTTCTTC
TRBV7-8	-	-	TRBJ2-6	CASSLGGSPGANVLTF	TGTGCCAGCAGCTTAGGAGGTTCCCCTGGGGCCAACGTCCTGACTTTC